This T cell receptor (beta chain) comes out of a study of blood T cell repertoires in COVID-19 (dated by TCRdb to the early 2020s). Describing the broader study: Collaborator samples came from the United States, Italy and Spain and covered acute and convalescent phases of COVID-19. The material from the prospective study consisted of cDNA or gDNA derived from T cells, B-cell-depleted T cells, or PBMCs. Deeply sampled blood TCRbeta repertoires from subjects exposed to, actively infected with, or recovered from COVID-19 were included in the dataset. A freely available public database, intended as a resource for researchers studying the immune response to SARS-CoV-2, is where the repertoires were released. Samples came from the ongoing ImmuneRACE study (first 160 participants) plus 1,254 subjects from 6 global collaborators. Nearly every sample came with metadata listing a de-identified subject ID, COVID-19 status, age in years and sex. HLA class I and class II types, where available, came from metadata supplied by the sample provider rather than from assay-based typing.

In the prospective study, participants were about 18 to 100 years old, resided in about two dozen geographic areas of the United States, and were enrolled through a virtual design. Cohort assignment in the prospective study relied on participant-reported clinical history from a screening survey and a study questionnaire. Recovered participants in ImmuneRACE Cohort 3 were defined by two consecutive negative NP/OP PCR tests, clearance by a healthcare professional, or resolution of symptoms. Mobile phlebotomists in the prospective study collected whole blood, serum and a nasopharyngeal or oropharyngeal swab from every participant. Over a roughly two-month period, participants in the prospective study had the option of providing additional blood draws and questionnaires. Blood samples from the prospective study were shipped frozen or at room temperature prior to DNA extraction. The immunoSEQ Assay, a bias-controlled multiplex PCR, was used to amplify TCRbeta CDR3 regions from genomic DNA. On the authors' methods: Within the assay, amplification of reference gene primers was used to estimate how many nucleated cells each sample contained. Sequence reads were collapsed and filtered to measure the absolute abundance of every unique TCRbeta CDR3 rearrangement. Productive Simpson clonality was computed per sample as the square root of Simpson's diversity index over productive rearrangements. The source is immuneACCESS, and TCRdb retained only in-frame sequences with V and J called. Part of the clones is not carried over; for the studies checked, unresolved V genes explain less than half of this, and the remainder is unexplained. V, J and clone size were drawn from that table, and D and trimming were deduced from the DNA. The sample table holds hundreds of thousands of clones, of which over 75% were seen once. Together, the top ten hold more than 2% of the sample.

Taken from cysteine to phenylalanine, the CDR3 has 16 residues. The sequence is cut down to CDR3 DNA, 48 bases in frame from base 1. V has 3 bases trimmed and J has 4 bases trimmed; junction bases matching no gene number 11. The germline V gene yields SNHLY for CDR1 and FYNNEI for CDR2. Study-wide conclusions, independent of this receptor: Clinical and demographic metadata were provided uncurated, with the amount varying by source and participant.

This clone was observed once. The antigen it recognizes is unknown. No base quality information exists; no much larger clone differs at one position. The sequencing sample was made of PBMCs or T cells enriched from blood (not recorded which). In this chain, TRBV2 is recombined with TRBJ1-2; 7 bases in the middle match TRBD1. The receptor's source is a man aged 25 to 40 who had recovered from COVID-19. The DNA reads TGTGCCAGCAGTGATTGGGACAGCCCCACCGGCTATGGCTACACCTTC. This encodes CASSDWDSPTGYGYTF.